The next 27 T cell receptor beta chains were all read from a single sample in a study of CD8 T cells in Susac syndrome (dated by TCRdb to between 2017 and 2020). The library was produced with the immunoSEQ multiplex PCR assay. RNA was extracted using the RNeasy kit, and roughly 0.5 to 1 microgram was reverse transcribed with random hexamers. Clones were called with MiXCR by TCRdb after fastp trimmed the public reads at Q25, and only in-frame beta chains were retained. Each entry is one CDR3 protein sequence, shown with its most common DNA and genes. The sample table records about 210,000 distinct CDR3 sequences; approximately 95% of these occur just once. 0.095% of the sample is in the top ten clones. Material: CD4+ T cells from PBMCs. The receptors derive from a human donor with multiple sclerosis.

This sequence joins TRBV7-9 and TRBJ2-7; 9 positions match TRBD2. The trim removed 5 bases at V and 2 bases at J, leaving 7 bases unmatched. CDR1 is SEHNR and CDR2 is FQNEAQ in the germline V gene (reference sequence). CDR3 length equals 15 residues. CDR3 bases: TGTGCCAGCAGCGATCTAGCGGGGACAACCTACGAGCAGTACTTC. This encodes CASSDLAGTTYEQYF. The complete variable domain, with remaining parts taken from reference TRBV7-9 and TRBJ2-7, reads DTGVSQNPRHKITKRGQNVTFRCDPISEHNRLYWYRQTLGQGPEFLTYFQNEAQLEKSRLLSDRFSAERPKGSFSTLEIQRTEQGDSAMYLCASSDLAGTTYEQYFGPGTRLTVT.

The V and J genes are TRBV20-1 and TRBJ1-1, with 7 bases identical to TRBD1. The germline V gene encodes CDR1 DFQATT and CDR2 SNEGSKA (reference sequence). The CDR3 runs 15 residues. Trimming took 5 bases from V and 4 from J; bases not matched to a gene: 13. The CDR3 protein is CSAVRGNVEVTEAFF. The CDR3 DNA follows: TGCAGTGCTGTCAGGGGGAATGTTGAAGTCACTGAAGCTTTCTTT.

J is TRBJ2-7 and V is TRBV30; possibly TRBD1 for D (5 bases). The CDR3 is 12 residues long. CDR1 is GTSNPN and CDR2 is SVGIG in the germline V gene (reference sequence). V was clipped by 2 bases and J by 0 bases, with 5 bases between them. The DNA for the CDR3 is TGTGCCTGGAGTACAGGCTCCTACGAGCAGTACTTC. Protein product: CAWSTGSYEQYF.

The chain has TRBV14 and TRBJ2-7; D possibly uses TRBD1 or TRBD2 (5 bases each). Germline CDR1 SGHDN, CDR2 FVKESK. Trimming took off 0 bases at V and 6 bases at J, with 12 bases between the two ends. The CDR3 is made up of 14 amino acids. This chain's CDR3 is CASSQDPRGGEQYF. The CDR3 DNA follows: TGTGCCAGCAGCCAAGATCCCCGGGGCGGCGAGCAGTACTTC.

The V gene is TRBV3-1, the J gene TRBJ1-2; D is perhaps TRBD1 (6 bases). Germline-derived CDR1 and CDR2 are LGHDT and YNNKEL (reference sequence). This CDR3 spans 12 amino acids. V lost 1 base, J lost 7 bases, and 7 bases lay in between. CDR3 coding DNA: TGTGCCAGCAGCCAAGCGGACAGTGGCTACACCTTC. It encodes CASSQADSGYTF.

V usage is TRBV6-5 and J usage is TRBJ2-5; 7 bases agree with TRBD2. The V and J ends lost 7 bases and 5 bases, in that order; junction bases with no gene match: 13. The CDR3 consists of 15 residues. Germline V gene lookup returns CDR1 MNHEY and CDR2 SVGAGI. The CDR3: CASKRSGGSRETQYF. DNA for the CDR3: TGTGCCAGCAAACGGAGTGGCGGGAGTCGCGAGACCCAGTACTTC.

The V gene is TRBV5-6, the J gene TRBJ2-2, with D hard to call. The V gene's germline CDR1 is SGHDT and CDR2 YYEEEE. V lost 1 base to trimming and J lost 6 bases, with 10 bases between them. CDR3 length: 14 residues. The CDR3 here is CASSLYSGPGELFF. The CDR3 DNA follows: TGTGCCAGCAGCTTGTATTCAGGACCCGGGGAGCTGTTTTTT.

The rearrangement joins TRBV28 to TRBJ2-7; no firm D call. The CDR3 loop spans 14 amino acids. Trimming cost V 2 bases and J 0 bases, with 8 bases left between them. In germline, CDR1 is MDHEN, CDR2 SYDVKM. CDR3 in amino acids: CASSLGARSYEQYF. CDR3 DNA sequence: TGTGCCAGCAGTTTAGGCGCCCGCTCCTACGAGCAGTACTTC.

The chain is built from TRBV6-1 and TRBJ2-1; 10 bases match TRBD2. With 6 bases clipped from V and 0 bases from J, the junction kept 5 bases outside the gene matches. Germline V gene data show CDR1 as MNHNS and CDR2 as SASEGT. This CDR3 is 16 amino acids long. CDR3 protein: CASRPSGRGSYNEQFF. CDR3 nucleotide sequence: TGTGCCAGCAGGCCTAGCGGGAGAGGCTCCTACAATGAGCAGTTCTTC.

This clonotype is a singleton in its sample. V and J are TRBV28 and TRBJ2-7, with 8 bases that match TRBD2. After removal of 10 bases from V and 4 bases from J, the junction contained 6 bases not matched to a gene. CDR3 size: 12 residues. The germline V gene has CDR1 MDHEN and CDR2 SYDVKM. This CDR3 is CATRSGSYEQYF. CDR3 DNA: TGTGCCACCCGCAGCGGGAGTTACGAGCAGTACTTC.

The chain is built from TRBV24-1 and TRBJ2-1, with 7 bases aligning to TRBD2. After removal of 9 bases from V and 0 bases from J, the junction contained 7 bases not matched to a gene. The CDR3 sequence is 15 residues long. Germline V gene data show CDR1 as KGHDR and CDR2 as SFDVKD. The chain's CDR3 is CATSGGKSSYNEQFF. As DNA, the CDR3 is TGTGCCACCTCGGGGGGTAAGAGCTCCTACAATGAGCAGTTCTTC.

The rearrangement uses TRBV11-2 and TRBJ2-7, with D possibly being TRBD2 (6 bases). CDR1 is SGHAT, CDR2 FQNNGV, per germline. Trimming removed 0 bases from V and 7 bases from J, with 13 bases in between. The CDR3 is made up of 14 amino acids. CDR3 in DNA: TGTGCCAGCAGCTTAGATCGGAGGGGCGGAGAGCAGTACTTC. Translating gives CASSLDRRGGEQYF.

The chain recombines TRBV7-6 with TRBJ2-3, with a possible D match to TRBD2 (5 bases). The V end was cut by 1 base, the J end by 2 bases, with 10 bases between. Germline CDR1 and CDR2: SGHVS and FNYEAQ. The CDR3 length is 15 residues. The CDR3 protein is CASSLVRASTDTQYF. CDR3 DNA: TGTGCCAGCAGCTTAGTGCGGGCCTCCACAGATACGCAGTATTTT.

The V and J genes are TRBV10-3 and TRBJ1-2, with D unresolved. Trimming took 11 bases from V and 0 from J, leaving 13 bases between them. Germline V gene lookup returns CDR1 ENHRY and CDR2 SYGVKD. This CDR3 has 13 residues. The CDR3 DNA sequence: TGTGCCGCGTCCGAAGGGCCTAACTATGGCTACACCTTC. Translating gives CAASEGPNYGYTF.

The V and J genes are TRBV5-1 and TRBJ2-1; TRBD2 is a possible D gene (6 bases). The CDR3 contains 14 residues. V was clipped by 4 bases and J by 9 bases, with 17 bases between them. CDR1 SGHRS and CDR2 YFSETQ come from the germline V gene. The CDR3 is CASSREPREGEQFF. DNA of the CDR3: TGCGCCAGCAGCCGGGAGCCTAGAGAGGGTGAGCAGTTCTTC.

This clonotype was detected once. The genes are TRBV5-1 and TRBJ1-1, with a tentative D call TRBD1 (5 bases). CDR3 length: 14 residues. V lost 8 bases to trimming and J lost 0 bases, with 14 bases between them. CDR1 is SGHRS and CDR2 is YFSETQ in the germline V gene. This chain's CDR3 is CASSSGFVNTEAFF. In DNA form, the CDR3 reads TGCGCCAGTTCTTCAGGGTTCGTGAACACTGAAGCTTTCTTT.

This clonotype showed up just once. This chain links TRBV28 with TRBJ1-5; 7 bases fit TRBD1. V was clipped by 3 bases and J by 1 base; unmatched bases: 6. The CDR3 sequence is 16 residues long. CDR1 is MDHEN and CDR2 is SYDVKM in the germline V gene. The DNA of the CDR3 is TGTGCCAGCAGTTTGTCCAGGGGGAGGAGCAATCAGCCCCAGCATTTT. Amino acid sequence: CASSLSRGRSNQPQHF.

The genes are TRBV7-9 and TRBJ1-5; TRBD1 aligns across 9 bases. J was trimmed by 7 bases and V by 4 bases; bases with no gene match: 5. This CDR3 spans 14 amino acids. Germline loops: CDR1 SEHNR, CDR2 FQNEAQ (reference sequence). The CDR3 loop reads CASSSGTGKQPQHF. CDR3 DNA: TGTGCCAGCAGCTCCGGGACAGGGAAACAGCCCCAGCATTTT. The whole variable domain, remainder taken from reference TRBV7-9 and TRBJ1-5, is DTGVSQNPRHKITKRGQNVTFRCDPISEHNRLYWYRQTLGQGPEFLTYFQNEAQLEKSRLLSDRFSAERPKGSFSTLEIQRTEQGDSAMYLCASSSGTGKQPQHFGDGTRLSIL.

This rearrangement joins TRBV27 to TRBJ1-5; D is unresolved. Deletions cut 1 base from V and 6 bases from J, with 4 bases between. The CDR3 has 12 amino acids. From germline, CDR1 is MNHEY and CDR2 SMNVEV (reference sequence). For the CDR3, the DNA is TGTGCCAGCAGTTTATACGGTCAGCCCCAGCATTTT. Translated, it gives CASSLYGQPQHF.

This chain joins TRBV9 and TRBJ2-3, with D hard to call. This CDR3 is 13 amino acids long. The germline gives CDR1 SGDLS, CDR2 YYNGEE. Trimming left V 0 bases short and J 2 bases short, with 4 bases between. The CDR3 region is CASSVGSTDTQYF. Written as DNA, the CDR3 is TGTGCCAGCAGCGTAGGGTCCACAGATACGCAGTATTTT.

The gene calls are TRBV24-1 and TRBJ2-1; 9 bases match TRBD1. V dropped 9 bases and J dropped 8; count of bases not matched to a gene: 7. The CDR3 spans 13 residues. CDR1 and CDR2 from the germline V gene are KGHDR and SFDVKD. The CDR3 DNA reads TGTGCCACCCAACAGGGGGCAAGGGATGAGCAGTTCTTC. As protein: CATQQGARDEQFF.

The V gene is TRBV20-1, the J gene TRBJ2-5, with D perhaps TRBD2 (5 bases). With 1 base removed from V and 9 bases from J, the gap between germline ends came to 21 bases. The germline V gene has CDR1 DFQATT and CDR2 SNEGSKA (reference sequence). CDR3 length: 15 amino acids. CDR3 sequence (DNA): TGCAGTGCTAGAGTTTACCGGGTGGGAGACGGGCCCCAGTACTTC. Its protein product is CSARVYRVGDGPQYF.

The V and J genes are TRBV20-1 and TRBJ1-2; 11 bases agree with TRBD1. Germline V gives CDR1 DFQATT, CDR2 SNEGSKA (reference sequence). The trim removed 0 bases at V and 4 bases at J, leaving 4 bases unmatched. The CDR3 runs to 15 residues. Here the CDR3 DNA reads TGCAGTGCTAGAGATTCCGGGACAGGGGGCTATGGCTACACCTTC. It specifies CSARDSGTGGYGYTF.

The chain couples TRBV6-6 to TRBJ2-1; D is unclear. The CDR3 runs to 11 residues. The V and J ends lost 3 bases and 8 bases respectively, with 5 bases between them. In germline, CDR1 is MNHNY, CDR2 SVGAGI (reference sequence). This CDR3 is CASSYGHEQFF. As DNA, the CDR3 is TGTGCCAGCAGTTATGGCCATGAGCAGTTCTTC.

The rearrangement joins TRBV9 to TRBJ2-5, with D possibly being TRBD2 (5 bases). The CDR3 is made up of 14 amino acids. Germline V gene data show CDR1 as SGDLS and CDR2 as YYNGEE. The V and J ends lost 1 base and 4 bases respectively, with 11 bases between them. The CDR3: CASSVLASGETQYF. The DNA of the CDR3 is TGTGCCAGCAGCGTATTAGCCAGCGGAGAGACCCAGTACTTC. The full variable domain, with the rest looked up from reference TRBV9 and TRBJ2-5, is DSGVTQTPKHLITATGQRVTLRCSPRSGDLSVYWYQQSLDQGLQFLIQYYNGEERAKGNILERFSAQQFPDLHSELNLSSLELGDSALYFCASSVLASGETQYFGPGTRLLVL.

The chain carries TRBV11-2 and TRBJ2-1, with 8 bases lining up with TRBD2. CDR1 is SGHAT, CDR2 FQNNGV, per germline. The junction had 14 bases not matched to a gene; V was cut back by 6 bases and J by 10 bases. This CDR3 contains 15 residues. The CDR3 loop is CASRTPGLGAMEQFF. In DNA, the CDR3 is TGTGCCAGCAGAACCCCGGGACTAGGGGCAATGGAGCAGTTCTTC.

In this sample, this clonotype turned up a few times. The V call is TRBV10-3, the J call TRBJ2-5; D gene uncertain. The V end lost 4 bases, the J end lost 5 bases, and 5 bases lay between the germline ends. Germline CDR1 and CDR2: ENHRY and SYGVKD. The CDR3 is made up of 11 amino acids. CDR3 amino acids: CAISAGETQYF. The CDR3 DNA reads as TGTGCCATCAGTGCCGGGGAGACCCAGTACTTC.